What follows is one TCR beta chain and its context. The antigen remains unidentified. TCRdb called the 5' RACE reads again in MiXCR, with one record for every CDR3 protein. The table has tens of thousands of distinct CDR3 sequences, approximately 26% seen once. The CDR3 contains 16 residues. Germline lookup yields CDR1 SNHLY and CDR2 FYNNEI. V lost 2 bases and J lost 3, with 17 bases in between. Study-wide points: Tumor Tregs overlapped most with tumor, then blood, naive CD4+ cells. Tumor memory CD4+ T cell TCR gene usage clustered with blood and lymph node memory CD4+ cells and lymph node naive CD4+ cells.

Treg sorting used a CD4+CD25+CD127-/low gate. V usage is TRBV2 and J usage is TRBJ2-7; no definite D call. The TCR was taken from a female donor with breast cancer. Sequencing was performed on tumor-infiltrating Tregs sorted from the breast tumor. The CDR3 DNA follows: TGTGCCAGCAGTGAATTTCAGGCCTCGGCGAGCTACGAGCAGTACTTC. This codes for CASSEFQASASYEQYF.